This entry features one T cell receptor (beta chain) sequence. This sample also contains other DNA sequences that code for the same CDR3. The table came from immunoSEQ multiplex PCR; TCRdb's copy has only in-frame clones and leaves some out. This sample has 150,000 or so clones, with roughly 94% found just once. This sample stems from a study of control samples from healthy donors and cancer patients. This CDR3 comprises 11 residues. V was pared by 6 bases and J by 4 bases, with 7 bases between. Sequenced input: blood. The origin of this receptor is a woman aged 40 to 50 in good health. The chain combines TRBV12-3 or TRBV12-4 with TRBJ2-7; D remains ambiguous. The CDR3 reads CASSPAYEQYF. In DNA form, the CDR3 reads TGTGCCAGCAGCCCGGCTTACGAGCAGTACTTC.